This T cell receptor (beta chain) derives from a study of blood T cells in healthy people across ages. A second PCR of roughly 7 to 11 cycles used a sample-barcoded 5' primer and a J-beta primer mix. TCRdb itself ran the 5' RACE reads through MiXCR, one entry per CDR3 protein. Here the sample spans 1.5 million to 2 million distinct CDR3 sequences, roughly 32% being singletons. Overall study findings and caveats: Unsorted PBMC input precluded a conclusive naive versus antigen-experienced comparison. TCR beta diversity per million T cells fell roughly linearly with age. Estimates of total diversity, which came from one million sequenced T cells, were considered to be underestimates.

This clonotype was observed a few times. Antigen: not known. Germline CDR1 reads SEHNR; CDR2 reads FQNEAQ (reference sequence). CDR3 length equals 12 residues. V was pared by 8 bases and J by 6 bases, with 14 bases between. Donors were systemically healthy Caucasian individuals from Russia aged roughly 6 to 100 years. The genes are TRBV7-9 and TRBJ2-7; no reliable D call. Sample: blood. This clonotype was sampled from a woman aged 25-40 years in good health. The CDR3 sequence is CASSAAPAEQYF. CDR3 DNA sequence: TGTGCCAGCTCGGCGGCTCCCGCCGAGCAGTACTTC.